This T cell receptor (beta chain) was identified in a study of monozygotic twins with inflammatory bowel disease. Whole-study findings and limits: A single strong clonotype or signal linked to IBD was not supported.

TCRdb re-called the 5' RACE reads and gives one entry per CDR3 protein, without DNA. The table for this sample gives over 200,000 distinct CDR3 sequences. Germline V CDR1 and CDR2: LNHDA, SQIVND (reference sequence). This CDR3 is built from 13 residues. About this clonotype: Its antigen remains unknown.

The sequencing input was blood. This chain connects TRBV19 to TRBJ1-1. This sequence was found in a human donor with ulcerative colitis or Crohn's disease, or a healthy co-twin of an affected twin (not recorded which). The CDR3 loop reads CASSRAEGTEAFF. Full variable domain (rest looked up from reference TRBV19 and TRBJ1-1): DGGITQSPKYLFRKEGQNVTLSCEQNLNHDAMYWYRQDPGQGLRLIYYSQIVNDFQKGDIAEGYSVSREKKESFPLTVTSAQKNPTAFYLCASSRAEGTEAFFGQGTRLTVV.